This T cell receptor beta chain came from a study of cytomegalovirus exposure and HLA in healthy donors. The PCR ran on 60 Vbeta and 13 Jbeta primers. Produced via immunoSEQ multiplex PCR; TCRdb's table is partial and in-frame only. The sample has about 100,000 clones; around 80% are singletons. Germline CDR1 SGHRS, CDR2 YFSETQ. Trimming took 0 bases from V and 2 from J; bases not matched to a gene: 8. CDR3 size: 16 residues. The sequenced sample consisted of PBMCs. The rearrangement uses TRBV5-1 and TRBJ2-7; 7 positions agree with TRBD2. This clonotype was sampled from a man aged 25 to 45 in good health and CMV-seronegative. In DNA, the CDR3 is TGCGCCAGCAGCTTGGGGGGGAGCGGGATCCCCTACGAGCAGTACTTC. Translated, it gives CASSLGGSGIPYEQYF. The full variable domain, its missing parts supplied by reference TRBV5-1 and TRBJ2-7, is KAGVTQTPRYLIKTRGQQVTLSCSPISGHRSVSWYQQTPGQGLQFLFEYFSETQRNKGNFPGRFSGRQFSNSRSEMNVSTLELGDSALYLCASSLGGSGIPYEQYFGPGTRLTVT.